What follows is one T cell receptor beta chain and its context. These data are taken from a study of blood T cell repertoires in COVID-19. In the study overall: There were acute and convalescent COVID-19 samples, and they came from the United States, Italy and Spain. In each case, the material was cDNA or gDNA derived from T cells, B-cell-depleted T cells, or PBMCs.

Trimming shortened V by 2 bases and J by 0 bases, and 12 bases separated the two germline ends. Germline V gene data show CDR1 as SGHDT and CDR2 as YYEEEE. This CDR3 is 16 amino acids long. In the original processing: Amplified reference gene primers provided the basis for estimating nucleated cell counts. Repertoires were generated with immunoSEQ multiplex PCR, while TCRdb's copy carries only in-frame clones and drops some. D and trimming come from the DNA, and the V and J calls and clone size come from that table. The top ten clones hold around 3% of a sample with fewer than 350,000 clones, approximately 80% of them seen once.

The sequenced sample consisted of peripheral blood. This TCR derives from a woman aged 60-75 years with active or convalescent COVID-19. The chain couples TRBV5-6 to TRBJ2-1; D perhaps matches TRBD2 (5 bases). This CDR3 reads CASSFRGSGSYNEQFF. The CDR3 DNA reads TGTGCCAGCAGCTTTCGCGGGTCGGGCTCCTACAATGAGCAGTTCTTC. The full variable domain, with the rest looked up from reference TRBV5-6 and TRBJ2-1, is DAGVTQSPTHLIKTRGQQVTLRCSPKSGHDTVSWYQQALGQGPQFIFQYYEEEERQRGNFPDRFSGHQFPNYSSELNVNALLLGDSALYLCASSFRGSGSYNEQFFGPGTRLTVL.